Listed below are T cell receptor beta chains from one sample, sequenced in a study of cytomegalovirus exposure and HLA in healthy donors. Method: immunoSEQ multiplex PCR; TCRdb's copy keeps in-frame clones and lacks some. This sample yields tens of thousands of clones, of which over 60% are seen a single time; 5.5% to 6.5% belongs to the top ten. The sequencing input was PBMCs. The receptors shown here come from a boy between 5 and 17 years old in good health and CMV-seropositive. The CDR3 runs from the conserved cysteine through the conserved F or W. A D gene is named only where the DNA matches it firmly. Only some rows state a clone size, as once, few, many or a class for expanded clones.

size	D	length	J	V	CDR3	DNA
-	-	16	TRBJ2-2	TRBV7-2	CASSLALYRDTGELFF	TGTGCCAGCAGCTTAGCACTTTACCGGGACACCGGGGAGCTGTTTTTT
-	TRBD2	14	TRBJ2-3	TRBV30	CAWSASGDVDTQYF	TGTGCCTGGAGTGCTAGCGGCGATGTAGATACGCAGTATTTT
few	TRBD2	15	TRBJ2-7	TRBV18	CASSPPGLGSYEQYF	TGTGCCAGCTCACCTCCGGGACTAGGTTCCTACGAGCAGTACTTC
-	TRBD1	15	TRBJ1-1	TRBV5-8	CASRTTGARDTEAFF	TGTGCCAGCAGAACGACAGGGGCGAGGGATACTGAAGCTTTCTTT
-	TRBD2	13	TRBJ2-1	TRBV7-9	CASSLPSGHEQFF	TGTGCCAGCAGCTTACCTAGCGGTCATGAGCAGTTCTTC
few	TRBD1	15	TRBJ1-2	TRBV4-3	CASSHSGTGGYGYTF	TGCGCCAGCAGCCATTCCGGGACAGGGGGCTATGGCTACACCTTC
once	TRBD1	15	TRBJ2-5	TRBV5-1	CASSWGQNRGETQYF	TGCGCCAGCAGCTGGGGACAGAATCGGGGAGAGACCCAGTACTTC
-	-	14	TRBJ2-7	TRBV7-8	CASSHRDSLHEQYF	TGTGCCAGCAGCCACCGGGACTCCCTCCACGAGCAGTACTTC
-	TRBD1	15	TRBJ1-5	TRBV2	CASRWDRADYQPQHF	TGTGCCAGCAGGTGGGACAGGGCCGACTATCAGCCCCAGCATTTT
-	TRBD1	13	TRBJ2-5	TRBV7-2	CASSSGQGGTQYF	TGTGCCAGCAGCTCTGGACAGGGGGGGACCCAGTACTTC
-	TRBD2	17	TRBJ2-5	TRBV7-6	CASSHGTSGILQETQYF	TGTGCCAGCAGCCATGGGACTAGCGGGATCCTACAAGAGACCCAGTACTTC
few	-	13	TRBJ1-5	TRBV6-5	CASSPNSNQPQHF	TGTGCCAGCAGCCCAAATAGCAATCAGCCCCAGCATTTT
once	-	15	TRBJ2-1	TRBV5-1	CASSLGGTGDNEQFF	TGCGCCAGCAGCTTGGGGGGGACGGGAGACAATGAGCAGTTCTTC
-	TRBD2	15	TRBJ2-1	TRBV27	CASSLETSGMGEQFF	TGTGCCAGCAGTTTAGAGACTAGCGGGATGGGTGAGCAGTTCTTC
once	-	15	TRBJ2-7	TRBV27	CASSFGLGSSYEQYF	TGTGCCAGCAGTTTTGGTTTAGGGAGCTCCTACGAGCAGTACTTC
-	TRBD2	11	TRBJ2-5	TRBV5-4	CASSSGTSRYF	TGTGCCAGCAGCTCGGGGACTAGCAGGTACTTC
once	-	15	TRBJ2-5	TRBV13	CASSPGWGRQETQYF	TGTGCCAGCAGCCCCGGTTGGGGGCGCCAAGAGACCCAGTACTTC
-	-	11	TRBJ2-2	TRBV11-2	CASSRSGELFF	TGTGCCAGCAGCCGGAGCGGGGAGCTGTTTTTT
-	TRBD1	17	TRBJ2-2	TRBV7-2	CASSQVNRGLVTGELFF	TGTGCCAGCAGCCAGGTTAACAGGGGGCTAGTCACCGGGGAGCTGTTTTTT
-	-	13	TRBJ1-1	TRBV30	CAWSPMIRTEAFF	TGTGCCTGGAGTCCCATGATCCGGACTGAAGCTTTCTTT
-	-	14	TRBJ2-7	TRBV30	CAWSVMGRGYEQYF	TGTGCCTGGAGTGTAATGGGCAGGGGCTACGAGCAGTACTTC
-	-	15	TRBJ1-1	TRBV30	CAWTRGWTENTEAFF	TGTGCCTGGACCCGAGGTTGGACAGAGAACACTGAAGCTTTCTTT
-	-	10	TRBJ1-1	TRBV2	CASRGTEAFF	TGTGCCAGCCGGGGCACTGAAGCTTTCTTT
-	-	13	TRBJ2-7	TRBV6-4	CATIGQYGDEQYF	TGTGCCACTATAGGACAGTATGGAGACGAGCAGTACTTC
-	TRBD1	16	TRBJ1-2	TRBV10-3	CAISESMIGTATISTF	TGTGCCATCAGTGAGTCGATGATTGGGACAGCAACTATCTCCACCTTC
-	TRBD1	13	TRBJ1-1	TRBV19	CASRGQGNTEAFF	TGTGCCAGTAGAGGACAGGGAAACACTGAAGCTTTCTTT
-	TRBD1	16	TRBJ2-3	TRBV5-1	CASSQSGTAIEHTQYF	TGCGCCAGCAGCCAGTCCGGGACAGCCATAGAGCATACGCAGTATTTT
-	TRBD2	15	TRBJ2-1	TRBV19	CATKGGSGSYNEQFF	TGTGCCACGAAGGGCGGGAGTGGCTCCTACAATGAGCAGTTCTTC
-	TRBD1	14	TRBJ2-7	TRBV13	CASSPGQGPHEQYF	TGTGCCAGCAGCCCGGGACAGGGTCCCCACGAGCAGTACTTC
-	-	11	TRBJ1-2	TRBV30	CAWVWDKGYTF	TGTGCCTGGGTCTGGGACAAAGGCTACACCTTC
-	TRBD1	13	TRBJ1-1	TRBV5-8	CASRMTGFTEAFF	TGTGCCAGCAGGATGACAGGGTTCACTGAAGCTTTCTTT
once	TRBD1	14	TRBJ2-2	TRBV14	CASSPTGYRGELFF	TGTGCCAGCAGCCCGACAGGGTACCGCGGGGAGCTGTTTTTT
-	-	14	TRBJ2-4	TRBV5-1	CASSLEAARDIQYF	TGCGCCAGCAGCTTGGAGGCAGCCAGGGACATTCAGTACTTC
few	TRBD2	15	TRBJ2-2	TRBV7-9	CASSLRTRGTGELFF	TGTGCCAGCAGTTTAAGGACTAGAGGGACCGGGGAGCTGTTTTTT
-	-	15	TRBJ1-1	TRBV6-5	CASSTHRVKKTEAFF	TGTGCCAGCAGCACACACAGGGTGAAGAAGACTGAAGCTTTCTTT
once	TRBD2	17	TRBJ2-2	TRBV9	CASSPSTSGRAGGELFF	TGTGCCAGCAGCCCCAGTACTAGCGGGAGGGCCGGCGGGGAGCTGTTTTTT
-	TRBD1	14	TRBJ1-2	TRBV29-1	CSVGRDRGGYGYTF	TGCAGCGTTGGCAGGGACAGGGGGGGCTATGGCTACACCTTC
-	TRBD1	17	TRBJ1-3	TRBV19	CASSIRTGGSSGNTIYF	TGTGCCAGTAGTATCCGGACAGGGGGAAGCTCTGGAAACACCATATATTTT
few	TRBD1	15	TRBJ2-7	TRBV7-6	CASSPWTGETYEQYF	TGTGCCAGCAGCCCTTGGACAGGGGAGACCTACGAGCAGTACTTC
-	-	16	TRBJ1-6	TRBV2	CASVGGRGSVLTPLHF	TGTGCCAGCGTCGGTGGAAGGGGAAGCGTTTTGACACCCCTCCACTTT
-	-	16	TRBJ1-1	TRBV5-1	CASSPGPGQPYTEAFF	TGCGCCAGCAGCCCCGGCCCGGGACAACCGTACACTGAAGCTTTCTTT
-	-	14	TRBJ1-2	TRBV5-1	CASSPSTVHYGYTF	TGCGCCAGCAGCCCCTCGACAGTCCACTATGGCTACACCTTC
-	-	16	TRBJ2-3	TRBV15	CATSRENSGGTDTQYF	TGTGCCACCAGCAGAGAGAATAGCGGCGGCACAGATACGCAGTATTTT
-	-	15	TRBJ2-2	TRBV5-1	CASSLQGIDTGELFF	TGCGCCAGCAGTTTACAGGGTATCGACACCGGGGAGCTGTTTTTT
-	-	13	TRBJ1-1	TRBV5-1	CASRSPGRTEVFF	TGCGCCAGCAGATCTCCAGGGAGGACTGAAGTTTTCTTT
-	TRBD2	13	TRBJ2-7	TRBV10-2	CASNPSGSYEQYF	TGCGCCAGCAACCCTAGCGGGAGCTACGAGCAGTACTTC
-	TRBD1	15	TRBJ1-4	TRBV9	CASSVEGTANEKLFF	TGTGCCAGCAGCGTAGAGGGGACAGCTAATGAAAAACTGTTTTTT
-	-	14	TRBJ2-3	TRBV5-1	CASSLDRSTDTQYF	TGCGCCAGCAGCTTGGACAGATCAACAGATACGCAGTATTTT
-	TRBD2	20	TRBJ2-3	TRBV4-2	CASSQDLVGAGRYSTDTQYF	TGTGCCAGCAGCCAAGATCTGGTTGGAGCGGGGCGATATAGCACAGATACGCAGTATTTT
-	TRBD1	17	TRBJ2-5	TRBV25-1	CASSETGQRLQLETQYF	TGTGCCAGCAGTGAAACGGGACAGAGGCTCCAACTGGAGACCCAGTACTTC